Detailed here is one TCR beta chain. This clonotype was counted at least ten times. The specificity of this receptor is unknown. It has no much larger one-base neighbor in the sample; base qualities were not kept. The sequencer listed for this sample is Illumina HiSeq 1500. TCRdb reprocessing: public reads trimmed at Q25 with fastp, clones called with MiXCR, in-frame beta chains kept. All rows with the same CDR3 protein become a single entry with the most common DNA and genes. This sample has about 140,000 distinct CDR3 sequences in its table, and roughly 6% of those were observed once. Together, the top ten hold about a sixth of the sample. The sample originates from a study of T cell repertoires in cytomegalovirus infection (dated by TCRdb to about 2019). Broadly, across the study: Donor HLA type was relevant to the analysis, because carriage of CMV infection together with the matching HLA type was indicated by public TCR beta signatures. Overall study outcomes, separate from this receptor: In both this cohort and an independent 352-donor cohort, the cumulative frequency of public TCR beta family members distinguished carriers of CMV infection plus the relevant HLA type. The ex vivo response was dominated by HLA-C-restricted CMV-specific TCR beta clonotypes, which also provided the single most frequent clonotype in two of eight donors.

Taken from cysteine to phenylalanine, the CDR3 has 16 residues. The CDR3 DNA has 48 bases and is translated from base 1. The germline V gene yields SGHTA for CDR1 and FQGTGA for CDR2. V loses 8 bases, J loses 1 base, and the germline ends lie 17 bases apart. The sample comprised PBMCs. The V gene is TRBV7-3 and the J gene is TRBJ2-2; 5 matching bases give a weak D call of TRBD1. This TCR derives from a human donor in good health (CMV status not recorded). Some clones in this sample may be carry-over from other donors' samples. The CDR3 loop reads CASSTENVKNTGELFF. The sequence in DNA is TGTGCCAGCTCGACAGAAAACGTCAAGAACACCGGGGAGCTGTTTTTT.